This entry is about one T cell receptor (beta chain). CDR1 and CDR2 (germline): ENHRY, SYGVKD. The CDR3 contains 16 residues. After removal of 6 bases from V and 4 bases from J, the junction contained 6 bases not matched to a gene. Repertoires were generated with immunoSEQ multiplex PCR, while TCRdb's copy carries only in-frame clones and drops some. The data show about 40,000 clones, with around 93% seen just once and under 0.4% held by the top ten. The data stem from a study of T cell changes during pregnancy in multiple sclerosis. V usage is TRBV10-3 and J usage is TRBJ2-1, with TRBD2 matching over 13 bases. The clonotype was recovered from a female donor with multiple sclerosis, enrolled in a pregnancy study. Sequencing used CD4+ T cells from peripheral blood mononuclear cells, obtained after pregnancy. The CDR3 reads CAIRPTSGGTYNEQFF. For the CDR3, the DNA is TGTGCCATCAGACCGACTAGCGGGGGGACGTACAATGAGCAGTTCTTC.